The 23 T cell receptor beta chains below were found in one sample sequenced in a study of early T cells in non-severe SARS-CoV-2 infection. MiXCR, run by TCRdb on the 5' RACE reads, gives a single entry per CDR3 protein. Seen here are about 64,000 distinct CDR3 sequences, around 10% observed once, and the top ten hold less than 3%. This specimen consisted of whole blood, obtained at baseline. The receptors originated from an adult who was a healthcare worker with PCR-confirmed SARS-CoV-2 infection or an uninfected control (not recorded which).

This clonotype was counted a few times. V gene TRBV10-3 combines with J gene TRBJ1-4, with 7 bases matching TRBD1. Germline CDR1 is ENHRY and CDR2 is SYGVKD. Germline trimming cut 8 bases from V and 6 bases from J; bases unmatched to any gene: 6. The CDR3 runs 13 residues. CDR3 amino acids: CAIRQGNDEKLFF. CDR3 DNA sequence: TGTGCCATCCGACAGGGTAACGATGAAAAACTGTTTTTT.

The CDR3 nucleotides are TGCAGTGCTAGAGATATCATCAGAGGGGCGGCTTCCACTGAAGCTTTCTTT. Amino acids: CSARDIIRGAASTEAFF. The chain uses TRBV20-1 and TRBJ1-1; TRBD1 might be the D (5 bases). The CDR3 length is 17 residues. V was clipped by 0 bases and J by 4 bases, with 21 bases between them. Germline V lookup: CDR1 DFQATT, CDR2 SNEGSKA (reference sequence).

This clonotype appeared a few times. CDR3 DNA: TGTGCCAGCAGCTACCGCGGGGGGCCCAACACCGGGGAGCTGTTTTTT. Translating it yields CASSYRGGPNTGELFF. This rearrangement joins TRBV11-2 to TRBJ2-2; 8 bases match TRBD2. The trim removed 4 bases at V and 2 bases at J, leaving 6 bases unmatched. The length of the CDR3 is 16 residues. CDR1 SGHAT and CDR2 FQNNGV come from the germline V gene.

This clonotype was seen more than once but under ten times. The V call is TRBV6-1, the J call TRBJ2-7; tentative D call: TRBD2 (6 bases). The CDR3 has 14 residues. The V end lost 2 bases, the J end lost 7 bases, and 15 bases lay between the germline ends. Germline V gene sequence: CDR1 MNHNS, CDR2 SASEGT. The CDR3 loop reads CASSERSEAGEQYF. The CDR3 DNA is TGTGCCAGCAGTGAAAGGTCGGAGGCGGGGGAGCAGTACTTC.

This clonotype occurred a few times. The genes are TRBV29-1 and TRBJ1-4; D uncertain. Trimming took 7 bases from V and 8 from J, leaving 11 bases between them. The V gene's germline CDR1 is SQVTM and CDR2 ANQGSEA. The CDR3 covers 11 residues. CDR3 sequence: CSAGWAEKLFF. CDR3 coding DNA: TGCAGCGCTGGGTGGGCAGAAAAACTGTTTTTT.

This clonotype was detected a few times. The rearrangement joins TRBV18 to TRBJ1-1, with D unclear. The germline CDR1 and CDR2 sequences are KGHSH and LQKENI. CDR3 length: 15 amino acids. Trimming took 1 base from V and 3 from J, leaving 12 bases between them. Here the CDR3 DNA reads TGTGCCAGCTCACCACTCGGGCAGCCCGACACTGAAGCTTTCTTT. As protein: CASSPLGQPDTEAFF.

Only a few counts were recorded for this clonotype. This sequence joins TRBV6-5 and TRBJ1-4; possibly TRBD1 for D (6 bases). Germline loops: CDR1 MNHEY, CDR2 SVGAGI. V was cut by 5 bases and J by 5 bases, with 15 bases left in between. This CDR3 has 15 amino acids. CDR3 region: CASSTGTPENEKLFF. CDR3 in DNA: TGTGCCAGCAGTACGGGGACACCAGAGAATGAAAAACTGTTTTTT.

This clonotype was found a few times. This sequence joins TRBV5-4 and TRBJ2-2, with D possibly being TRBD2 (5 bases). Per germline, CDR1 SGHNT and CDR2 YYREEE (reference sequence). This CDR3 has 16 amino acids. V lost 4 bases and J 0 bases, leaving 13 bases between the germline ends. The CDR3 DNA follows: TGTGCCAGCAGCCCCGGCTGGGGAGCGAACACCGGGGAGCTGTTTTTT. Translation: CASSPGWGANTGELFF.

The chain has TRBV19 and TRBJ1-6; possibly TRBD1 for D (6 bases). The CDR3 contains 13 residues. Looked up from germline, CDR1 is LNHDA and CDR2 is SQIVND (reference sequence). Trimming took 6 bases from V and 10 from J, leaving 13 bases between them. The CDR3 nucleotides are TGTGCCAGTAGGCTGGACAGAGACTCACCCCTCCACTTT. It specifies CASRLDRDSPLHF.

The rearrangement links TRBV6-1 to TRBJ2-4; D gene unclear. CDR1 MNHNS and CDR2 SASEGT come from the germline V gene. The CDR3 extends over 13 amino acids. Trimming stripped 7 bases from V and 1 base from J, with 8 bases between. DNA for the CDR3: TGTGCCAGCAAGTATTCGGCCAAAAACATTCAGTACTTC. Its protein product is CASKYSAKNIQYF.

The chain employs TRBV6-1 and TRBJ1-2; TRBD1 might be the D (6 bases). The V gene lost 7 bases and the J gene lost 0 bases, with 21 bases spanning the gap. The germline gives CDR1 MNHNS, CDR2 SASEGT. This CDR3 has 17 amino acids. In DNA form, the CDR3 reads TGTGCCAGCAACCTACAGGGAGCCTATTTAGCTAACTATGGCTACACCTTC. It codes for CASNLQGAYLANYGYTF.

CDR3 sequence (DNA): TGTGCCAGCAGTACTGAGCGGGCCCTGAAGTTTACGCAGTATTTT. This sequence encodes CASSTERALKFTQYF. The gene calls are TRBV6-6 and TRBJ2-3; possible D gene TRBD2, 6 bases. This CDR3 is built from 15 residues. The germline V gene encodes CDR1 MNHNY and CDR2 SVGAGI (reference sequence). V was clipped by 5 bases and J by 8 bases, with 20 bases between them.

This CDR3 is CAITGLLGTDTQYF. CDR3 sequence (DNA): TGTGCCATCACGGGACTCCTAGGCACAGATACGCAGTATTTT. This sequence joins TRBV28 and TRBJ2-3; D might be TRBD2 (6 bases). The CDR3 length is 14 residues. V was trimmed by 10 bases and J by 1 base, leaving 15 bases between them. Germline V lookup: CDR1 MDHEN, CDR2 SYDVKM.

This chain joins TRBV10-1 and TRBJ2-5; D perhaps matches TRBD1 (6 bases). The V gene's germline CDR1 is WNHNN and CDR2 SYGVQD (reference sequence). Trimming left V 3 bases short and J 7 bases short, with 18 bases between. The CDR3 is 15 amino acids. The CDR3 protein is CASSDPLQGKGTQYF. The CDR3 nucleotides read TGCGCCAGCAGTGACCCACTTCAGGGGAAGGGGACCCAGTACTTC.

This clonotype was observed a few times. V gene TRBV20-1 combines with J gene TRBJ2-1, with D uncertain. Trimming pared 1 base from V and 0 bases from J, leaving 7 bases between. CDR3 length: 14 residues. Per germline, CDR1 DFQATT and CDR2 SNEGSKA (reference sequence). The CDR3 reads CSARGSSSYNEQFF. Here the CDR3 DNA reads TGCAGTGCTAGAGGCTCCTCCTCCTACAATGAGCAGTTCTTC.

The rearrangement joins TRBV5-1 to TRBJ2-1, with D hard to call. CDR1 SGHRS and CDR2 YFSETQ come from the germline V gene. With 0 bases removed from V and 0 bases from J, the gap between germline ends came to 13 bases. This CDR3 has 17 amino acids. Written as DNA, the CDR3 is TGCGCCAGCAGCTTGGACCGAGCCTGGGGCTCCTACAATGAGCAGTTCTTC. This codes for CASSLDRAWGSYNEQFF.

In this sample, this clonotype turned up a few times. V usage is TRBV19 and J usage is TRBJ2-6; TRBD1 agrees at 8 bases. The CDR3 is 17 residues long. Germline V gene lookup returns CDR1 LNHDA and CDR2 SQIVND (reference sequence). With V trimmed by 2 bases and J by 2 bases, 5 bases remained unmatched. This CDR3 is CASSISGQGTGANVLTF. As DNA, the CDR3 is TGTGCCAGTAGTATATCAGGACAGGGAACTGGGGCCAACGTCCTGACTTTC.

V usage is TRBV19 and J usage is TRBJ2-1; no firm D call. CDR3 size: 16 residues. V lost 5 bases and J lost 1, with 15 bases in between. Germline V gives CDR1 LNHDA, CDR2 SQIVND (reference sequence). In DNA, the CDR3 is TGTGCCAGTAGTCTCCATCCCCGCGGTTCCTACAATGAGCAGTTCTTC. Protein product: CASSLHPRGSYNEQFF.

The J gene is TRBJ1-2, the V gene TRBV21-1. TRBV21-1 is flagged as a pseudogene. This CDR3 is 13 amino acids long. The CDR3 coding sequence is TGTGCCAGCTATCTGGCCCTCGGGGAGGGCTACACCTTC. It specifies CASYLALGEGYTF.

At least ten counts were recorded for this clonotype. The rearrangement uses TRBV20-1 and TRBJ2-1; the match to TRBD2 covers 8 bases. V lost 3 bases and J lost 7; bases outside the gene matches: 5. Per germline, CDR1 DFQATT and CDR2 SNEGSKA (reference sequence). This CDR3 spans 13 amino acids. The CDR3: CSASPGGGNEQFF. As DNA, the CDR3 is TGCAGTGCTAGCCCTGGCGGGGGGAATGAGCAGTTCTTC.

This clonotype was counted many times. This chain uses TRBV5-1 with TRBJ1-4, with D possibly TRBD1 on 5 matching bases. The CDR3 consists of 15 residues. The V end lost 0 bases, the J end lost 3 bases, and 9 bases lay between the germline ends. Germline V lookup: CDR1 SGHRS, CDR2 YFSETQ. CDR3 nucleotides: TGCGCCAGCAGCTTGGCCGGAGGGGCTAATGAAAAACTGTTTTTT. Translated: CASSLAGGANEKLFF.

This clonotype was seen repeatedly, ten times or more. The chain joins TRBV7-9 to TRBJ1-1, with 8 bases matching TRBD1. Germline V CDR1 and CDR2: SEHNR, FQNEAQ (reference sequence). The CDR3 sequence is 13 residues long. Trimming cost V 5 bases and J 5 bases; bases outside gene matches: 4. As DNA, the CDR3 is TGTGCCAGCAGCGCGCACAGGGGGACTGAAGCTTTCTTT. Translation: CASSAHRGTEAFF.

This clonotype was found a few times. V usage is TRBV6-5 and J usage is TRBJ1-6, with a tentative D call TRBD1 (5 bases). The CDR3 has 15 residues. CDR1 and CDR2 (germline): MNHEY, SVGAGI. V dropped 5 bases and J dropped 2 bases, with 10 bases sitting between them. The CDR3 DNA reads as TGTGCCAGCAGTACTGCAGGGACCTATAATTCACCCCTCCACTTT. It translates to CASSTAGTYNSPLHF.